Shown below are 29 T cell receptor beta chains from a single sample sequenced in a study of blood T cell repertoires in COVID-19. Using immunoSEQ multiplex PCR, the repertoire was profiled, and TCRdb retains in-frame clones only, with some absent. Here the sample spans more than 200,000 clones, 70% to 90% being singletons. Input material: peripheral blood. The receptors shown here come from a woman in her fifties or sixties with acute or convalescent COVID-19.

The V and J genes are TRBV23-1 and TRBJ2-5, with 9 positions matching TRBD2. TRBV23-1 is reported as an ORF; its role is uncertain. V shed 0 bases and J 3 bases; nucleotides not matched to a gene: 5. This CDR3 has 16 amino acids. DNA of the CDR3: TGCGCCAGCAGTCAATCTGGTAGCGGGAGAGAAGAGACCCAGTACTTC. Its protein is CASSQSGSGREETQYF.

This chain connects TRBV5-1 to TRBJ1-4, with TRBD1 as a possible D gene (5 bases). The CDR3 loop spans 15 amino acids. Germline V gives CDR1 SGHRS, CDR2 YFSETQ. V was shortened by 4 bases and J by 8 bases, with 18 bases between the two germline ends. DNA for the CDR3: TGCGCCAGCAGCCCGACGGGGGATGGGCGAGAAAAACTGTTTTTT. Protein sequence: CASSPTGDGREKLFF. Based on the CDR3 plus reference TRBV5-1 and TRBJ1-4, the full variable domain is KAGVTQTPRYLIKTRGQQVTLSCSPISGHRSVSWYQQTPGQGLQFLFEYFSETQRNKGNFPGRFSGRQFSNSRSEMNVSTLELGDSALYLCASSPTGDGREKLFFGSGTQLSVL.

V and J are TRBV6-1 and TRBJ1-3; the D gene is possibly TRBD1 (5 bases). The CDR3 is 13 amino acids. Trimming left V 8 bases short and J 0 bases short, with 8 bases between. CDR1 and CDR2 from the germline V gene are MNHNS and SASEGT. The chain's CDR3 is CASGGASGNTIYF. CDR3 nucleotides: TGTGCCAGCGGAGGGGCCTCTGGAAACACCATATATTTT.

The genes are TRBV19 and TRBJ2-2; 7 positions match TRBD2. The CDR3 runs to 15 residues. The V segment lost 3 bases and the J segment 4 bases; nucleotides outside the gene matches: 5. CDR1 LNHDA and CDR2 SQIVND come from the germline V gene (reference sequence). In DNA form, the CDR3 reads TGTGCCAGTAGTATCTGGGGGGAGGGCACCGGGGAGCTGTTTTTT. Translating gives CASSIWGEGTGELFF.

V is TRBV29-1 and J is TRBJ1-3; D possibly corresponds to TRBD1 (5 bases). The V end lost 6 bases, the J end lost 4 bases, and 16 bases lay between the germline ends. This CDR3 has 14 amino acids. Germline assignment: CDR1 SQVTM and CDR2 ANQGSEA. This chain's CDR3 is CSVDDSPGGNTIYF. The CDR3 bases are TGCAGCGTCGATGACTCCCCAGGGGGAAACACCATATATTTT.

V is TRBV18 and J is TRBJ2-1; D is ambiguous. This CDR3 spans 15 amino acids. CDR1 KGHSH and CDR2 LQKENI come from the germline V gene. The V end lost 0 bases, the J end lost 0 bases, and 6 bases lay between the germline ends. The CDR3 protein is CASSPPSSSYNEQFF. DNA of the CDR3: TGTGCCAGCTCACCACCCTCCAGCTCCTACAATGAGCAGTTCTTC. Drawing the rest from reference TRBV18 and TRBJ2-1, the complete variable domain is NAGVMQNPRHLVRRRGQEARLRCSPMKGHSHVYWYRQLPEEGLKFMVYLQKENIIDESGMPKERFSAEFPKEGPSILRIQQVVRGDSAAYFCASSPPSSSYNEQFFGPGTRLTVL.

V gene TRBV30 combines with J gene TRBJ1-3; D perhaps matches TRBD1 (6 bases). Germline values: CDR1 GTSNPN, CDR2 SVGIG (reference sequence). Trimming took 0 bases from V and 3 from J, leaving 15 bases between them. This CDR3 is built from 16 residues. CDR3 sequence reads: CAWSVLGGAVGNTIYF. In DNA form, the CDR3 reads TGTGCCTGGAGTGTACTTGGGGGGGCAGTTGGAAACACCATATATTTT.

The V call is TRBV10-2, the J call TRBJ2-5, with D unclear. This CDR3 is built from 12 residues. Trimming stripped 3 bases from V and 5 bases from J, with 7 bases between. Germline V gene lookup returns CDR1 WSHSY and CDR2 SAAADI. DNA of the CDR3: TGCGCCAGCAGTGATCCTGGCGAGACCCAGTACTTC. The encoded protein is CASSDPGETQYF.

This clone was detected a few times. The J gene is TRBJ1-1, the V gene TRBV4-3, with 9 bases lining up with TRBD1. Trimming removed 4 bases from V and 3 bases from J; junction bases left unmatched: 3. Looked up from germline, CDR1 is LGHNA and CDR2 is YSLEER. This CDR3 is 14 amino acids long. The CDR3, as DNA: TGCGCCAGCAGCCGGAGGACAGGGGACACTGAAGCTTTCTTT. It translates to CASSRRTGDTEAFF.

This sequence joins TRBV19 and TRBJ2-3, with TRBD2 matching 11 bases. V lost 3 bases to trimming and J lost 4 bases; unmatched junction nucleotides: 6. Germline V lookup: CDR1 LNHDA, CDR2 SQIVND (reference sequence). The CDR3 length is 16 residues. CDR3 amino acids: CASSMGSGGASDTQYF. Written as DNA, the CDR3 is TGTGCCAGTAGTATGGGTAGCGGGGGGGCGTCAGATACGCAGTATTTT. The complete variable domain, with remaining parts taken from reference TRBV19 and TRBJ2-3, reads DGGITQSPKYLFRKEGQNVTLSCEQNLNHDAMYWYRQDPGQGLRLIYYSQIVNDFQKGDIAEGYSVSREKKESFPLTVTSAQKNPTAFYLCASSMGSGGASDTQYFGPGTRLTVL.

The rearrangement uses TRBV19 and TRBJ1-5; D is perhaps TRBD1 (5 bases). The length of the CDR3 is 18 residues. V was shortened by 5 bases and J by 6 bases, with 26 bases between the two germline ends. Germline V gives CDR1 LNHDA, CDR2 SQIVND (reference sequence). CDR3 nucleotide sequence: TGTGCCAGTAGTCCAATAATTGGGACTTTTTCCAGGATTCAGCCCCAGCATTTT. This gives the protein CASSPIIGTFSRIQPQHF. The variable domain in full, with the rest retrieved from reference TRBV19 and TRBJ1-5, is DGGITQSPKYLFRKEGQNVTLSCEQNLNHDAMYWYRQDPGQGLRLIYYSQIVNDFQKGDIAEGYSVSREKKESFPLTVTSAQKNPTAFYLCASSPIIGTFSRIQPQHFGDGTRLSIL.

This clone was detected only once. The chain couples TRBV30 to TRBJ2-7, with D possibly matching TRBD2 (5 bases). This CDR3 has 14 residues. Trimming pared 5 bases from V and 4 bases from J, leaving 18 bases between. Germline CDR1 is GTSNPN and CDR2 is SVGIG (reference sequence). The CDR3 region is CAWGTHPGGYEQYF. In nucleotides, the CDR3 is TGTGCCTGGGGCACCCATCCCGGAGGATACGAGCAGTACTTC.

The V call is TRBV4-2, the J call TRBJ1-2, with D unclear. Germline lookup yields CDR1 LGHNA and CDR2 YNFKEQ. Trimming cost V 1 base and J 8 bases, with 14 bases left between them. There are 14 residues in the CDR3. DNA for the CDR3: TGTGCCAGCAGCCAAGTCCGGGGTGCTTGGGGCTACACCTTC. It codes for CASSQVRGAWGYTF.

The chain recombines TRBV6-2 or TRBV6-3 with TRBJ2-2; 11 bases fit TRBD1. V lost 5 bases and J lost 3; bases outside the gene matches: 11. CDR3 length equals 18 residues. Germline V gives CDR1 MNHEY, CDR2 SVGEGT. For the CDR3, the DNA is TGTGCCAGCAGTGACGGGACAGGGGGATCTTTGGACACCGGGGAGCTGTTTTTT. Protein: CASSDGTGGSLDTGELFF.

V usage is TRBV5-1 and J usage is TRBJ2-7, with TRBD1 identical over 7 bases. V trimming: 0 bases; J trimming: 3 bases; junction bases outside the gene matches: 6. The CDR3 length is 15 residues. Germline loops: CDR1 SGHRS, CDR2 YFSETQ. CDR3 sequence (DNA): TGCGCCAGCAGCTTGGGATCGACAGGGTTCTACGAGCAGTACTTC. As protein: CASSLGSTGFYEQYF.

This clone was found once. The J gene is TRBJ1-2, the V gene TRBV27, with TRBD1 identical over 9 bases. The trim removed 3 bases at V and 4 bases at J, leaving 9 bases unmatched. The CDR3 contains 16 residues. Germline V gene lookup returns CDR1 MNHEY and CDR2 SMNVEV (reference sequence). CDR3 region: CASSLGRTGAFYGYTF. The CDR3, as DNA: TGTGCCAGCAGTTTGGGAAGGACAGGGGCTTTCTATGGCTACACCTTC.

The rearrangement joins TRBV30 to TRBJ1-4; 9 nucleotides match TRBD1. V dropped 4 bases and J dropped 8; count of bases not matched to a gene: 5. The length of the CDR3 is 13 residues. Germline-derived CDR1 and CDR2 are GTSNPN and SVGIG (reference sequence). The CDR3 is CAWKQGAEEKLFF. The CDR3 DNA reads as TGTGCCTGGAAACAGGGGGCGGAGGAAAAACTGTTTTTT.

This clone was seen a handful of times. J is TRBJ2-2 and V is TRBV14, with 8 nucleotides matching TRBD2. The ends lost 1 base at V and 5 bases at J; junction bases unmatched: 6. Per the germline V gene, CDR1 is SGHDN and CDR2 is FVKESK. The CDR3 loop spans 16 amino acids. The CDR3 spells CASSQGSAGGTGELFF. In DNA form, the CDR3 reads TGTGCCAGCAGCCAAGGGTCGGCGGGGGGAACCGGGGAGCTGTTTTTT.

The chain couples TRBV5-4 to TRBJ1-3; 8 bases align to TRBD1. J was trimmed by 2 bases and V by 4 bases; bases with no gene match: 5. Germline V gives CDR1 SGHNT, CDR2 YYREEE (reference sequence). The length of the CDR3 is 15 residues. CDR3: CASSRTTGAGNTIYF. As DNA, the CDR3 is TGTGCCAGCAGCCGGACGACAGGGGCTGGAAACACCATATATTTT.

The J gene is TRBJ1-2, the V gene TRBV4-1, with D maybe TRBD1 (6 bases). Germline CDR1 is MGHRA and CDR2 is YSYEKL. V gave up 0 bases and J gave up 6 bases, with 14 bases separating them. CDR3 length equals 15 residues. The CDR3 DNA sequence: TGCGCCAGCAGCCAAGATTTGAGACAGGAGGATGGCTACACCTTC. This translates into CASSQDLRQEDGYTF.

The V call is TRBV7-9, the J call TRBJ1-2; 7 bases are a match to TRBD1. Germline V lookup: CDR1 SEHNR, CDR2 FQNEAQ (reference sequence). The length of the CDR3 is 14 residues. Trimming took 4 bases from V and 2 from J; bases not matched to a gene: 4. This CDR3 is CASSSNRGNYGYTF. The CDR3 nucleotides are TGTGCCAGCAGCTCCAACAGGGGAAACTATGGCTACACCTTC.

This chain joins TRBV7-9 and TRBJ2-7; 7 bases match TRBD1. CDR1 and CDR2 from the germline V gene are SEHNR and FQNEAQ (reference sequence). The length of the CDR3 is 15 residues. After removal of 4 bases from V and 2 bases from J, the junction contained 8 bases not matched to a gene. The CDR3 protein is CASSSGEGQPYEQYF. The CDR3 bases are TGTGCCAGCAGCTCGGGCGAGGGACAGCCCTACGAGCAGTACTTC.

The rearrangement joins TRBV15 to TRBJ2-3, with 9 nucleotides matching TRBD2. Germline V gene lookup returns CDR1 LNHNV and CDR2 YYDKDF (reference sequence). The CDR3 totals 16 residues. Trimming cost V 0 bases and J 2 bases; bases outside gene matches: 3. DNA of the CDR3: TGTGCCACCAGCAGAGAAGCGGGAGGTATCACAGATACGCAGTATTTT. This sequence encodes CATSREAGGITDTQYF.

The rearrangement links TRBV7-2 to TRBJ2-5, with 13 nucleotides matching TRBD2. Germline trimming cut 6 bases from V and 1 base from J; bases unmatched to any gene: 8. CDR1 is SGHTA and CDR2 is FQGNSA in the germline V gene. This CDR3 spans 17 amino acids. The CDR3 DNA is TGTGCCAGCAGGTTCGGGACTAGCGGGAAGCCCCAAGAGACCCAGTACTTC. Residues: CASRFGTSGKPQETQYF.

V and J are TRBV9 and TRBJ2-2; 10 bases agree with TRBD2. CDR3 length equals 23 residues. CDR1 is SGDLS and CDR2 is YYNGEE in the germline V gene. The junction had 23 bases not matched to a gene; V was cut back by 2 bases and J by 1 base. CDR3 bases: TGTGCCAGCAGCGTCAACAGGGGGGTAATAGGAGCGGGAGGGCCGAAGAACACCGGGGAGCTGTTTTTT. Its translation: CASSVNRGVIGAGGPKNTGELFF.

The V and J genes are TRBV19 and TRBJ2-3, with 7 positions matching TRBD2. The CDR3 runs to 16 residues. V shed 1 base, J shed 2 bases, and the junction held 6 bases outside the gene matches. Germline lookup yields CDR1 LNHDA and CDR2 SQIVND (reference sequence). This chain's CDR3 is CASSIGALAATDTQYF. CDR3 DNA sequence: TGTGCCAGTAGTATAGGAGCGCTAGCGGCCACAGATACGCAGTATTTT.

This chain connects TRBV2 to TRBJ2-6, with no clear D. V was cut by 4 bases and J by 0 bases, with 16 bases left in between. The length of the CDR3 is 18 residues. CDR1 and CDR2 (germline): SNHLY, FYNNEI. The CDR3 reads CASSAPGRRSSGANVLTF. CDR3 DNA sequence: TGTGCCAGCAGTGCCCCGGGTCGTAGATCCTCTGGGGCCAACGTCCTGACTTTC.

The chain couples TRBV3-1 (or the pseudogene TRBV3-2) to TRBJ2-7; the match to TRBD2 covers 11 bases. The CDR3 spans 15 residues. The germline gives CDR1 LGHDT, CDR2 YNNKEL (reference sequence). Unmatched junction bases numbered 7, after V lost 5 bases and J lost 4 bases. CDR3 in DNA: TGTGCCAGCAGCGAAGGACTAGCGGGTGAATACGAGCAGTACTTC. Protein: CASSEGLAGEYEQYF.

V usage is TRBV18 and J usage is TRBJ2-3; 8 bases align to TRBD1. From germline, CDR1 is KGHSH and CDR2 LQKENI. The CDR3 covers 13 residues. The V segment lost 6 bases and the J segment 5 bases; nucleotides outside the gene matches: 4. The CDR3 bases are TGTGCCAGCTCGACAGGGGTCGGAGATACGCAGTATTTT. Translation gives CASSTGVGDTQYF.